Here is one T cell receptor (beta chain) with its context. Its target is unknown. The data were obtained in a study of T cells in localized non-small cell lung cancer. Overall study results and limits: A denser population of T cells in blood accompanied longer overall survival. Highest T cell clonality was seen in uninvolved adjacent lung, surpassing that measured in tumor. Researchers found a median roughly 50 of the top 100 tumor clones in adjacent lung.

The data were produced by immunoSEQ multiplex PCR, yet TCRdb's version contains in-frame clones alone and is incomplete. The sample has 11,000 or so clones, more than 75% seen once; the top ten hold roughly 22%. Germline CDR1 is SGHTA and CDR2 is FQGNSA. Losses at the gene ends were 2 bases for V and 0 bases for J; bases not matched to a gene: 6. This CDR3 is built from 17 residues. The clonotype was recovered from a male donor older than 55 with stage I lung adenocarcinoma. The sample consisted of peripheral blood, taken before any cancer treatment. V and J are TRBV7-2 and TRBJ1-3; TRBD1 agrees at 8 bases. The CDR3 protein is CASSLLGTGDSGNTIYF. CDR3 sequence (DNA): TGTGCCAGCAGCTTATTGGGGACAGGAGACTCTGGAAACACCATATATTTT.